A selection of T cell receptor beta chains follows, all from one sample in a study of blood T cells in healthy people across ages. TCRdb analysed the 5' RACE reads with MiXCR anew, one entry per CDR3 protein. The sample shows around 1,700,000 distinct CDR3 sequences, roughly 27% of them seen only once. Sequencing used blood. These receptors all stem from a woman aged 25 to 39 in good health. The CDR3 runs from the conserved cysteine through the conserved F or W. The order of the fields is CDR3 length, V gene, D gene, clone size, J gene, CDR3 DNA, CDR3 protein. The D gene is left open where the match is weak. The size of a clone is reported for some rows only, either as once, few or many, or as a class for expanded clones.

len: 16
v_gene: TRBV9
d_gene: TRBD2
abundance: -
j_gene: TRBJ2-7
CDR3nt: TGTGCCAGCAGCGTAGAGGCTAGCGGGGGGACCTACGAGCAGTACTTC
CDR3aa: CASSVEASGGTYEQYF

len: 14
v_gene: TRBV19
d_gene: -
abundance: -
j_gene: TRBJ1-1
CDR3nt: TGTGCCAGTAGTATTTACAGGGCGGACACTGAAGCTTTCTTT
CDR3aa: CASSIYRADTEAFF

len: 19
v_gene: TRBV24-1
d_gene: TRBD2
abundance: few
j_gene: TRBJ2-1
CDR3nt: TGTGCCACCAGTGATTCCCCCGGGGGGGCCTTAGTGGTTTACAATGAGCAGTTCTTC
CDR3aa: CATSDSPGGALVVYNEQFF

len: 14
v_gene: TRBV7-6
d_gene: -
abundance: -
j_gene: TRBJ1-5
CDR3nt: TGTGCCAGCAGCTTATTAGGGGGGGCACAGCCCCAGCATTTT
CDR3aa: CASSLLGGAQPQHF

len: 16
v_gene: TRBV5-1
d_gene: TRBD2
abundance: few
j_gene: TRBJ2-3
CDR3nt: TGCGCCAGCAGCGGGGCTAGCGGGTCTAGCACAGATACGCAGTATTTT
CDR3aa: CASSGASGSSTDTQYF

len: 15
v_gene: TRBV15
d_gene: -
abundance: -
j_gene: TRBJ1-2
CDR3nt: TGTGCCACCAGCAGAGAAACAACAGGGCGCTATGGCTACACCTTC
CDR3aa: CATSRETTGRYGYTF

len: 15
v_gene: TRBV28
d_gene: TRBD1
abundance: many
j_gene: TRBJ2-5
CDR3nt: TGTGCCAGCAGTCGCCTACAGGGGGCTAGGGAGACCCAGTACTTC
CDR3aa: CASSRLQGARETQYF

len: 21
v_gene: TRBV11-3
d_gene: TRBD2
abundance: -
j_gene: TRBJ2-5
CDR3nt: TGTGCCAGCAGCTTAGAAGCCTCTTATCCATCCACTAGCGGGGTCGATGAGACCCAGTACTTC
CDR3aa: CASSLEASYPSTSGVDETQYF

len: 16
v_gene: TRBV5-1
d_gene: TRBD2
abundance: -
j_gene: TRBJ2-1
CDR3nt: TGCGCCAGCAGCGTTACTAGCGGGGGGGCCTACAATGAGCAGTTCTTC
CDR3aa: CASSVTSGGAYNEQFF

len: 11
v_gene: TRBV20-1
d_gene: -
abundance: -
j_gene: TRBJ2-5
CDR3nt: TGCAGTGCTAGTCTGGGGAACGAGCGGTACTTC
CDR3aa: CSASLGNERYF

len: 15
v_gene: TRBV29-1
d_gene: -
abundance: -
j_gene: TRBJ1-2
CDR3nt: TGCAGCGTTGAAGATAGGGGGGGACACCTCTATGGCTACACCTTC
CDR3aa: CSVEDRGGHLYGYTF

len: 13
v_gene: TRBV30
d_gene: -
abundance: few
j_gene: TRBJ1-4
CDR3nt: TGTGCCTGGAATCTCGGGGTTAATGAAAAACTGTTTTTT
CDR3aa: CAWNLGVNEKLFF

len: 16
v_gene: TRBV24-1
d_gene: TRBD2
abundance: -
j_gene: TRBJ2-1
CDR3nt: TGTGCCACCAGTGATCAACTAGCGGGGGGGCTCAATGAGCAGTTCTTC
CDR3aa: CATSDQLAGGLNEQFF

len: 13
v_gene: TRBV20-1
d_gene: -
abundance: many
j_gene: TRBJ2-1
CDR3nt: TGCAGTGCCCCCCGGGGGGCCAACAATGAGCAGTTCTTC
CDR3aa: CSAPRGANNEQFF